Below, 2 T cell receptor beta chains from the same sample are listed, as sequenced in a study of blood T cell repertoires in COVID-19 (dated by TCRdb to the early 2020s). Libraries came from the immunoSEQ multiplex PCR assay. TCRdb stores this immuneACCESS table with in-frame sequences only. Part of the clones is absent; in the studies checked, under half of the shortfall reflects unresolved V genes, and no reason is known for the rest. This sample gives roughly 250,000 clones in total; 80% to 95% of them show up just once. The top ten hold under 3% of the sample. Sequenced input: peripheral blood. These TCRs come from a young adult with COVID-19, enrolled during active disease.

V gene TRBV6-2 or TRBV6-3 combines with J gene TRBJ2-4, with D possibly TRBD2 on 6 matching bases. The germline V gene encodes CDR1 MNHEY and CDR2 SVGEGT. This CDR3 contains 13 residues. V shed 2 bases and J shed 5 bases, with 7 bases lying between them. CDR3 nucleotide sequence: TGTGCCAGCAGTTACGGGACTCAAAACATTCAGTACTTC. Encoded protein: CASSYGTQNIQYF.

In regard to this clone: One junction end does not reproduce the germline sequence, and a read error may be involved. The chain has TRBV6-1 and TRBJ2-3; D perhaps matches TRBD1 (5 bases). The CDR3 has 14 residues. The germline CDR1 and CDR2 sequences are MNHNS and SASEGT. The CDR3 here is CASSEADSIDTQYF. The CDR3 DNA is TGTGCCAGCAGTGAAGCTGACAGCATAGATACGCAGTATTTT.